The rows below give T cell receptor beta chains drawn from one sample of a study of T cells in Graves' hyperthyroidism and ophthalmopathy. MiXCR was run by TCRdb on the multiplex PCR reads, yielding one entry per CDR3 protein. The sample carries over 650,000 distinct CDR3 sequences, about 45% recorded once. Input material: peripheral blood or thyroid tissue (not recorded which). These receptors were collected from an adult man with Graves' disease, either hyperthyroidism or ophthalmopathy (not recorded which). Both conserved end residues are part of each CDR3. The D gene is left open where the match is weak. A clone size is listed for some rows: how often the clone was seen (once, few, many), or a class if it is expanded.

CAIRWSGDSPPHF	TGTGCCATCAGATGGAGTGGGGATTCACCCCCCCACTTT	13	TRBJ1-6	once	.	TRBV10-3
CASSEGGSGRSPYF	TGTGCCAGCAGTGAAGGCGGTAGCGGGAGGTCCCCGTACTTC	14	TRBJ2-5	many	TRBD2	TRBV2
CASRYRGPFYEQYF	TGTGCCAGCAGATACAGGGGCCCGTTTTACGAGCAGTACTTC	14	TRBJ2-7	.	TRBD1	TRBV6-6
CASSQFGTAGKPQHF	TGTGCCAGCAGCCAATTCGGGACAGCGGGGAAGCCCCAGCATTTT	15	TRBJ1-5	.	TRBD1	TRBV7-8
CASSQSGTGQYEQYF	TGCGCCAGCAGCCAATCCGGGACAGGGCAGTACGAGCAGTACTTC	15	TRBJ2-7	.	TRBD1	TRBV11-2
CASSSPDRAGANVLTF	TGTGCCAGCAGTTCCCCAGACAGGGCTGGGGCCAACGTCCTGACTTTC	16	TRBJ2-6	many	TRBD1	TRBV6-5
CASSLARGGSPLHF	TGTGCCAGCAGCTTGGCCAGGGGCGGTTCACCCCTCCACTTT	14	TRBJ1-6	many	.	TRBV7-2
CASSTGTGASEAFF	TGTGCCAGCAGCACCGGGACAGGGGCGTCTGAAGCTTTCTTT	14	TRBJ1-1	.	TRBD1	TRBV7-3
CASSLYGTNNQPQHF	TGTGCCAGCAGCTTATATGGGACAAACAATCAGCCCCAGCATTTT	15	TRBJ1-5	.	.	TRBV7-9
CSVGTGAEGAFF	TGCAGCGTCGGGACAGGGGCGGAGGGAGCTTTCTTT	12	TRBJ1-1	.	TRBD1	TRBV29-1
CSAPRGTNTEAFF	TGCAGTGCTCCGCGCGGGACGAACACTGAAGCTTTCTTT	13	TRBJ1-1	few	.	TRBV20-1
CAISAVLAGHGSSYEQYF	TGTGCCATCAGTGCTGTTTTAGCGGGCCACGGGAGCTCCTACGAGCAGTACTTC	18	TRBJ2-7	many	TRBD2	TRBV10-3
CASSQDRAANQPQHF	TGTGCCAGCAGCCAAGATCGGGCAGCTAATCAGCCCCAGCATTTT	15	TRBJ1-5	.	.	TRBV2
CASRSGRRPMNTEAFF	TGCGCCAGCAGATCCGGACGGAGACCGATGAACACTGAAGCTTTCTTT	16	TRBJ1-1	few	.	TRBV5-1
CSGTMTDTNSGGGDGYTF	TGCAGCGGGACAATGACAGACACTAACTCAGGCGGGGGGGATGGCTACACCTTC	18	TRBJ1-2	.	.	TRBV29-1
CASSQVTADSPLHF	TGTGCCAGCAGCCAAGTTACGGCAGATTCACCCCTCCACTTT	14	TRBJ1-6	.	.	TRBV24-1
CASSLFRAGTEAFF	TGCGCCAGCAGCTTGTTCAGGGCGGGCACTGAAGCTTTCTTT	14	TRBJ1-1	few	.	TRBV5-1
CASRQNPTSGYTF	TGTGCCAGCAGACAAAACCCGACTTCCGGCTACACCTTC	13	TRBJ1-2	.	.	TRBV25-1
CATRAPSPNTEAFF	TGTGCCACCAGGGCCCCGAGTCCGAACACTGAAGCTTTCTTT	14	TRBJ1-1	.	.	TRBV24-1